Described below is a single TCR beta chain sequence and its context. These data come from a study of blood T cell repertoires in COVID-19. Profiled with immunoSEQ multiplex PCR; TCRdb holds only in-frame clones, not every one. The repertoire holds roughly 60,000 clones, approximately 80% seen once, with roughly 4% in the top ten. The germline CDR1 and CDR2 sequences are SEHNR and FQNEAQ (reference sequence). This CDR3 has 15 residues. The trim removed 4 bases at V and 2 bases at J, leaving 4 bases unmatched. What was sequenced was peripheral blood. The sequence was obtained from a man between 60 and 75 years old with acute or convalescent COVID-19. The V and J genes are TRBV7-9 and TRBJ2-5; 10 nucleotides agree with TRBD2. CDR3 bases: TGTGCCAGCAGCTCTGGACTAGCGGATCAAGAGACCCAGTACTTC. The encoded protein is CASSSGLADQETQYF.